The sequence of this T cell receptor (beta chain) was determined in a study of cytomegalovirus exposure and HLA in healthy donors. The CDR3 consists of 14 residues. From germline, CDR1 is MNHNY and CDR2 SVGAGI (reference sequence). Unmatched junction bases numbered 2, after V lost 5 bases and J lost 0 bases. Overall study findings and caveats: Later, an analysis showed that TCR beta chains associated with HLA were more clonally expanded than others that were equally common.

Details on this clone: The antigen is undetermined.

Primers: 60 Vbeta forward and 13 Jbeta reverse. The method was immunoSEQ multiplex PCR; TCRdb's version includes in-frame clones alone and lacks a portion of them. The sample contains around 93,000 clones, roughly 63% of which appear only once. The chain employs TRBV6-6 and TRBJ1-2; 8 bases fit TRBD1. The sequenced sample was PBMCs. This clonotype was sampled from a boy younger than 18 in good health and CMV-seropositive. CDR3 nucleotides: TGTGCCAGCAGTGGACAGGGATCTAACTATGGCTACACCTTC. Translation gives CASSGQGSNYGYTF.